The 5 T cell receptor beta chains below were found in one sample sequenced in a study of cytomegalovirus exposure and HLA in healthy donors. Primers: 60 Vbeta forward and 13 Jbeta reverse. Clones were sequenced by immunoSEQ multiplex PCR, and TCRdb holds only the in-frame ones, with some missing. The repertoire holds 90,000 to 110,000 clones, with 76% as singletons. The specimen was PBMCs. These receptors were taken from a man between 40 and 49 years old in good health and CMV-seropositive.

The CDR3 DNA reads TGTGCCAGCAGCTTAGGCTTTGGGGGGGTGAAACAAGAGACCCAGTACTTC. Its protein product is CASSLGFGGVKQETQYF. V usage is TRBV13 and J usage is TRBJ2-5; TRBD2 agrees at 7 bases. Germline V gene lookup returns CDR1 PRHDT and CDR2 FYEKMQ (reference sequence). The CDR3 runs 17 residues. The V segment lost 0 bases and the J segment 2 bases; nucleotides outside the gene matches: 9.

V is TRBV5-1 and J is TRBJ1-3, with D perhaps matching TRBD1 (5 bases). V lost 5 bases and J lost 3, with 12 bases in between. The length of the CDR3 is 14 residues. CDR1 SGHRS and CDR2 YFSETQ come from the germline V gene. This chain's CDR3 is CASSAAGVGNTIYF. CDR3 DNA sequence: TGCGCCAGCAGTGCCGCGGGGGTTGGAAACACCATATATTTT.

The genes are TRBV9 and TRBJ2-3, with 13 bases that match TRBD2. From germline, CDR1 is SGDLS and CDR2 YYNGEE. This CDR3 has 16 residues. Unmatched junction bases numbered 4, after V lost 1 base and J lost 5 bases. CDR3 nucleotide sequence: TGTGCCAGCAGCGTAACTAGCGGGGGGGCCAGAGATACGCAGTATTTT. Translated, it gives CASSVTSGGARDTQYF.

Points on this clone: One junction end does not reproduce the germline sequence, and a read error may be involved. The chain recombines TRBV29-1 with TRBJ2-7; a weak D match, TRBD2 (5 bases). Germline CDR1 reads SQVTM; CDR2 reads ANQGSEA. The CDR3 is 13 residues long. CDR3 residues: CSAEGQSSYEQHF. The CDR3 nucleotides read TGCAGCGCCGAGGGCCAGAGCTCCTACGAGCAGCACTTC.

The V and J genes are TRBV4-3 and TRBJ1-4; a weak D match, TRBD1 (5 bases). Germline values: CDR1 LGHNA, CDR2 YSLEER. This CDR3 is 17 amino acids long. V dropped 0 bases and J dropped 4 bases, with 15 bases sitting between them. The CDR3 nucleotides read TGCGCCAGCAGCCAAGATAGGGGAGGGTCTGGTAATGAAAAACTGTTTTTT. Amino acid sequence: CASSQDRGGSGNEKLFF.